Following are 6 T cell receptor beta chains from one sample sequenced in a study of shared clonotypes between healthy human individuals. CD45RO-negative CD8 cells positively selected for CCR7 made up the naive population, which excluded terminally differentiated effector memory CD45RA+ cells. The table came from immunoSEQ multiplex PCR; TCRdb's copy has only in-frame clones and leaves some out. The sample holds about 2 million clones, 85% to 95% seen once. The sample was naive CD8+ T cells sorted from blood. These receptors all come from a man aged 18 to 30 in good health.

The V call is TRBV9, the J call TRBJ2-7; 9 bases match TRBD2. CDR1 and CDR2 (germline): SGDLS, YYNGEE. The CDR3 spans 15 residues. V lost 0 bases and J lost 2; bases outside the gene matches: 3. CDR3 loop: CASSVGSGSAYEQYF. In DNA form, the CDR3 reads TGTGCCAGCAGCGTAGGTAGCGGGAGTGCCTACGAGCAGTACTTC.

As for this clone: This sample also contains other DNA sequences that code for the same CDR3. The chain has TRBV9 and TRBJ2-3; TRBD2 matches 8 bases. Germline V lookup: CDR1 SGDLS, CDR2 YYNGEE. Germline trimming cut 3 bases from V and 5 bases from J; bases unmatched to any gene: 5. CDR3 size: 14 residues. CDR3 residues: CASSASGRLDTQYF. CDR3 DNA sequence: TGTGCCAGCAGCGCCAGCGGGAGATTAGATACGCAGTATTTT.

The CDR3 DNA reads TGCGCCAGCAGTGATTTGGGGCCCTTCAATGAGCAGTTCTTC. It specifies CASSDLGPFNEQFF. The chain has TRBV10-2 and TRBJ2-1; tentatively, D is TRBD1 (5 bases). The CDR3 covers 14 residues. Germline V lookup: CDR1 WSHSY, CDR2 SAAADI. With 3 bases removed from V and 6 bases from J, the gap between germline ends came to 12 bases.

Only one count was recorded for this clone. The V and J genes are TRBV27 and TRBJ1-2; D is unresolved. The CDR3 contains 13 residues. The germline CDR1 and CDR2 sequences are MNHEY and SMNVEV (reference sequence). The ends were cut back, 5 bases at V and 1 base at J, with 8 bases in the middle. The CDR3 sequence: CASSPYVNYGYTF. The CDR3 region has the DNA TGTGCCAGCAGTCCCTACGTTAACTATGGCTACACCTTC.

The V and J genes are TRBV7-9 and TRBJ1-1; D perhaps matches TRBD1 (5 bases). The CDR3 sequence is 11 residues long. From germline, CDR1 is SEHNR and CDR2 FQNEAQ (reference sequence). Trimming took 5 bases from V and 7 from J, leaving 8 bases between them. In nucleotides, the CDR3 is TGTGCCAGCAGCCGACAGCTTGAAGCTTTCTTT. Its protein is CASSRQLEAFF. Full variable domain (outside the CDR3, taken from reference TRBV7-9 and TRBJ1-1): DTGVSQNPRHKITKRGQNVTFRCDPISEHNRLYWYRQTLGQGPEFLTYFQNEAQLEKSRLLSDRFSAERPKGSFSTLEIQRTEQGDSAMYLCASSRQLEAFFGQGTRLTVV.

This clone was detected a few times. The chain recombines TRBV27 with TRBJ1-1, with 7 bases lining up with TRBD1. With V trimmed by 2 bases and J by 5 bases, 2 bases remained unmatched. The germline CDR1 and CDR2 sequences are MNHEY and SMNVEV (reference sequence). This CDR3 spans 13 amino acids. Here the CDR3 DNA reads TGTGCCAGCAGTTTAGACAGGGAGACTGAAGCTTTCTTT. Translated: CASSLDRETEAFF.